This TCR beta chain was found in a study of metastatic and nonmetastatic thyroid tumors. Whole-study context: Where malignant and benign thyroid patients were concerned, repertoires were compared across blood and tumor or nodule tissue. Notes on the study in general: Reports indicated that malignant thyroid tumors showed significantly higher TCR beta diversity than benign nodules did, in blood and tumor.

In the original workflow: Variation in CDR3 across clinicopathological groups served as the basis for constructing a distant-metastasis classifier in papillary thyroid cancer. TCRdb re-called clones via MiXCR from the PCR reads. For this entry, the V and J calls and clone size follow TCRdb and not the study's own pipeline. Of about 16,000 clones in the sample, roughly 21% were seen once. The CDR3 runs 15 residues. Trimming took 3 bases from V and 3 from J; bases not matched to a gene: 6. Germline V gene sequence: CDR1 SGHTA, CDR2 FQGNSA. Until they underwent thyroid surgery, no patient had received any treatment. As to this clone: What it binds is unknown.

This TCR came from a female donor with papillary thyroid cancer or a benign thyroid nodule (not recorded which). Some clones in this sample may be carry-over from other donors' samples. This rearrangement joins TRBV7-2 to TRBJ2-7; 9 bases are shared with TRBD2. Sequencing used adjacent normal tissue. The DNA for the CDR3 is TGTGCCAGCAGCTTTGATGCGGGAGGGCTCTACGAGCAGTACTTC. It encodes CASSFDAGGLYEQYF.